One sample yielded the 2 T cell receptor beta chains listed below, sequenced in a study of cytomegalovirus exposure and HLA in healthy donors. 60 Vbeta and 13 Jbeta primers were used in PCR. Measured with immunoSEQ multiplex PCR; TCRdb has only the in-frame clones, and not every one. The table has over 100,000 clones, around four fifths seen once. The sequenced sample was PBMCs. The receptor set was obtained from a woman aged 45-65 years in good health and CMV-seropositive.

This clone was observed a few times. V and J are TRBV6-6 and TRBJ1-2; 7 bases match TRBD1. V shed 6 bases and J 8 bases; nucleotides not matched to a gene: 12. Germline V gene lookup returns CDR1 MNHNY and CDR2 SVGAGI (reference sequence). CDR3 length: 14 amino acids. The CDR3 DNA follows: TGTGCCAGCAGCAATGACAGGGCTGTTAAAGGCTACACCTTC. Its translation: CASSNDRAVKGYTF.

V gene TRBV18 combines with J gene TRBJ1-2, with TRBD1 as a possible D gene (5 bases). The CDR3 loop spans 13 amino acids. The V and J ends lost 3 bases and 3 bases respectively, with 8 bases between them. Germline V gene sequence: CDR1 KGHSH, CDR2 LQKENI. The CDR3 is CASSPGGDYGYTF. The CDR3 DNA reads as TGTGCCAGCTCACCCGGAGGGGACTATGGCTACACCTTC.